Below are 11 T cell receptor beta chains sequenced from a single sample in a study of shared clonotypes between healthy human individuals. Measured with immunoSEQ multiplex PCR; TCRdb has only the in-frame clones, and not every one. The table has approximately 2,000,000 clones, around 95% seen once. Naive CD8 cells were CD45RO-negative, positively selected for CCR7, excluding terminally differentiated effector memory CD45RA+ cells. What was sequenced was naive CD8+ T cells from PBMCs. These receptors were obtained from a man between 18 and 35 years old in good health. Some clones in this sample may be carry-over from other donors' samples.

CDR3 DNA: TGTGCCTGGGGACAGGGTTCCGGGGAGCTGTTTTTT. This gives the protein CAWGQGSGELFF. This rearrangement joins TRBV30 to TRBJ2-2; 8 nucleotides align to TRBD1. Trimming cost V 5 bases and J 6 bases; bases outside gene matches: 2. Germline loops: CDR1 GTSNPN, CDR2 SVGIG (reference sequence). This CDR3 region has 12 residues.

The chain carries TRBV6-5 and TRBJ2-2; D not certain. The CDR3 sequence is 14 residues long. Germline lookup yields CDR1 MNHEY and CDR2 SVGAGI. V was clipped by 4 bases and J by 3 bases, with 9 bases between them. CDR3 bases: TGTGCCAGCAGTTCCGGCACACACACCGGGGAGCTGTTTTTT. Translation gives CASSSGTHTGELFF.

The CDR3 region has the DNA TGTGCCACCAGCAAGTGGGGGGCCGAGAAAGAGACCCAGTACTTC. Amino acids: CATSKWGAEKETQYF. V is TRBV15 and J is TRBJ2-5; perhaps D is TRBD1 or TRBD2 (6 bases each). V dropped 4 bases and J dropped 3 bases, with 15 bases sitting between them. The CDR3 runs 15 residues. CDR1 and CDR2 from the germline V gene are LNHNV and YYDKDF (reference sequence).

The rearrangement joins TRBV5-8 to TRBJ1-1; D is ambiguous. Between the trimmed V and J ends, which lost 0 bases and 3 bases, there was a span of 12 bases. CDR1 and CDR2 from the germline V gene are SGHTS and YDEGEE. This CDR3 comprises 15 residues. The CDR3 coding sequence is TGTGCCAGCAGCTTGGGGGGTGGGAAGGACACTGAAGCTTTCTTT. Its translation is CASSLGGGKDTEAFF.

This clone was seen a single time. J is TRBJ2-3 and V is TRBV6-4; no clear D gene. The CDR3 sequence is 10 residues long. V lost 10 bases and J lost 3, with 5 bases in between. The V gene's germline CDR1 is MRHNA and CDR2 SNTAGT. As DNA, the CDR3 is TGTGCCACCGCTACAGATACGCAGTATTTT. Translation: CATATDTQYF.

The genes are TRBV4-3 and TRBJ2-4; D call uncertain. Germline lookup yields CDR1 LGHNA and CDR2 YSLEER. V was cut by 0 bases and J by 2 bases, with 8 bases left in between. There are 15 residues in the CDR3. CDR3 coding DNA: TGCGCCAGCAGCCAAGATAACGGGCCCAAAAACATTCAGTACTTC. Amino acids: CASSQDNGPKNIQYF.

The J gene is TRBJ2-7, the V gene TRBV27, with a possible D match to TRBD1 (5 bases). V shed 5 bases and J shed 3 bases, with 14 bases lying between them. CDR3 length: 14 residues. CDR1 and CDR2 (germline): MNHEY, SMNVEV (reference sequence). CDR3 region: CASSPQGSGYEQYF. The CDR3 DNA is TGTGCCAGCAGTCCCCAGGGATCGGGCTACGAGCAGTACTTC.

This clone was seen only once. The chain links TRBV28 to TRBJ1-2; TRBD1 aligns across 8 bases. Germline V gene sequence: CDR1 MDHEN, CDR2 SYDVKM. There are 14 residues in the CDR3. The junction had 8 bases not matched to a gene; V was cut back by 3 bases and J by 8 bases. CDR3 protein: CASSFPHRGTGYTF. The CDR3 DNA reads as TGTGCCAGCAGTTTTCCCCACAGGGGGACAGGCTACACCTTC.

The sample holds one count of this clone. The gene calls are TRBV6-1 and TRBJ2-7, with TRBD2 identical over 13 bases. Germline V gene lookup returns CDR1 MNHNS and CDR2 SASEGT. The CDR3 extends over 16 amino acids. Trimming took 4 bases from V and 7 from J; bases not matched to a gene: 10. For the CDR3, the DNA is TGTGCCAGCAGTGCACCGGGACTAGCGGGGTTTCGGGAGCAGTACTTC. Encoded protein: CASSAPGLAGFREQYF.

The chain combines TRBV6-1 with TRBJ1-3; possibly TRBD1 for D (6 bases). There are 14 residues in the CDR3. Between the trimmed V and J ends, which lost 7 bases and 2 bases, there was a span of 12 bases. Per the germline V gene, CDR1 is MNHNS and CDR2 is SASEGT. DNA of the CDR3: TGTGCCAGCAAGGGGGGGGAAGCTGGAAACACCATATATTTT. This encodes CASKGGEAGNTIYF.

A note on this clone: This sample includes further DNA sequences coding for the same CDR3. The V and J genes are TRBV27 and TRBJ2-1; 8 positions match TRBD2. This CDR3 has 15 residues. Germline loops: CDR1 MNHEY, CDR2 SMNVEV (reference sequence). V lost 5 bases to trimming and J lost 2 bases; unmatched junction nucleotides: 5. The DNA of the CDR3 is TGTGCCAGCAGTCCGGGACTAGTACCCTACAATGAGCAGTTCTTC. Translated: CASSPGLVPYNEQFF.